Sequencing of this T cell receptor beta chain was carried out in a study of blood T cells in healthy people across ages. Study results and caveats: What prevented conclusive comparison of naive and antigen-experienced cells was that PBMCs were unsorted.

Primed by a sample-barcoded 5' primer and a J-beta primer mix, a second PCR proceeded for 7 to 11 cycles. Each cDNA molecule was tagged by a template-switch adaptor that had 12 random nucleotides. TCRdb passed the 5' RACE reads through MiXCR, listing each CDR3 protein once. Of 450,000 to 700,000 distinct CDR3 sequences detected, 25% to 30% appear once; the ten largest clones hold around 18%. This clonotype was found a few times. Antigen specificity is unknown. There were at least 6 micrograms of total RNA extracted from every sample. V was clipped by 6 bases and J by 1 base, with 12 bases between them. The length of the CDR3 is 15 residues. CDR1 and CDR2 (germline): SNHLY, FYNNEI.

The specimen was blood. This TCR came from a woman in her 70s in good health. The chain carries TRBV2 and TRBJ2-2, with a possible D match to TRBD1 (6 bases). The CDR3 protein is CASSGQGMNTGELFF. The CDR3 nucleotides are TGTGCCAGCAGCGGGCAGGGGATGAACACCGGGGAGCTGTTTTTT. Filled out from reference TRBV2 and TRBJ2-2, the complete variable domain reads EPEVTQTPSHQVTQMGQEVILRCVPISNHLYFYWYRQILGQKVEFLVSFYNNEISEKSEIFDDQFSVERPDGSNFTLKIRSTKLEDSAMYFCASSGQGMNTGELFFGEGSRLTVL.